This TCR beta chain was identified during a study of Graves' ophthalmopathy and Graves' hyperthyroidism (dated 2018 in TCRdb). At the level of the whole study: Peripheral blood was collected at initial diagnosis, before any treatment. In total, 135 blood samples were TCR-sequenced: approximately 42 ophthalmopathy, some 75 hyperthyroidism and about 17 hyperthyroidism-to-ophthalmopathy patients. To explore V-J signatures that distinguish ophthalmopathy from hyperthyroidism, a discovery set of around 100 patients was enrolled, made up of roughly 41 with ophthalmopathy and under 65 with stable hyperthyroidism. In a handful of hyperthyroidism patients, the T-cell repertoires found in thyroid tissue were compared with those found in blood. After sampling, hyperthyroidism patients received methimazole starting at 30 mg daily, and ophthalmopathy patients received high-dose intravenous methylprednisolone. TCR beta repertoire signatures were used to distinguish Graves' ophthalmopathy from Graves' hyperthyroidism and to predict progression to ophthalmopathy. An independent validation cohort comprised roughly 20 hyperthyroidism patients and over 15 patients who later progressed from hyperthyroidism to ophthalmopathy.

In the germline V gene, CDR1 corresponds to SGHAT and CDR2 to FQNNGV. From the cysteine through the phenylalanine, the CDR3 covers 13 amino acids. Only the CDR3 DNA is retained, 39 bases long and in frame from the first base. Stable hyperthyroidism was defined as no progression to ophthalmopathy within 18 months of follow-up. Hyperthyroidism patients were newly diagnosed, with disease duration under 2 months, and aged 18 to 65 years. Patients with other autoimmune diseases, uncontrolled infections, pregnancy or lactation were excluded. Clinical symptoms, serum thyroxine, TRAb, thyroid ultrasound and orbital computed tomography formed the basis of the diagnosis. PBMCs were isolated from 7.5 to 10 ml of fresh peripheral blood by Ficoll-Paque density gradient centrifugation. Trizol reagent was used to extract the total RNA, and its quality was then checked on an Agilent 2100 Bioanalyzer. Concerning this clonotype: Its antigen remains undetermined. Sequence at one end of the junction differs from germline and may be a read error.

The study at large found these results: No statistical method was used to predetermine the sample size, and group allocation was not hidden from the investigators. In validation, the model predicted ophthalmopathy progression with about 71% sensitivity and around 72% specificity; roughly 11 predicted patients were CT-confirmed with GO in a median of around 6 months. The 13-signature model separated ophthalmopathy from stable hyperthyroidism with around 90% sensitivity and almost 84% specificity in cross-validation, and 80%/75% in the test set. Most of the expanded thyroid clonotypes with a frequency above 0.001 were also detected in blood, and it was suggested that the thyroid immune response may be reflected by blood repertoires.

For repertoire sequencing, TCR beta CDR3 regions were amplified from RNA transcripts. The first round of RT-PCR was done with HTBI primers and the Qiagen OneStep RT-PCR kit, and was followed by a second round of multiplex PCR, then size selection and purification. The libraries underwent paired-end sequencing with 100 bp reads on an Illumina HiSeq2000. In the original analysis: SOAPnuke was used to process the reads, throwing out any read that had adapters, had uncalled bases, had a mean Phred below 15, or lacked an exact constant-primer or identifier match. High-quality paired reads were merged with COPE v1.2.5. Unique nucleotide sequences were defined as clonotypes and aligned to IMGT TRB V, D and J references using MiTCR v1.1. Analysis was restricted to V-J combinations with a frequency above 0.0001, which covered roughly 99% of repertoires. A TCR clonal expansion and chaos score per V-J combination was defined as the ratio of F50 clonal expansion to chaos observed in the TCRdist matrix. Features were reduced by Welch's t-statistics and random forest to over 10 V-J combinations, which fed a naive Bayes classifier. The Morisita-Horn index was used to measure how similar the thyroid and blood repertoires were. In-frame beta chains were kept once TCRdb had trimmed the public reads at Q25 with fastp and called clones with MiXCR. Each entry is one CDR3 protein sequence, shown with its most common DNA and genes. The V and J calls reflect TCRdb's pipeline rather than the authors' work. For this sample there are more than 300,000 distinct CDR3 sequences; about 15% appear just once. 2.4% of the sample belongs to the ten largest clones.

Recombination linked TRBV11-2 to TRBJ1-1; TRBD1 is a weak D gene call, 6 bases matching. Sequencing input: peripheral blood. This clonotype was obtained from an adult woman with stable Graves' hyperthyroidism. The CDR3 region reads CASSLGRDTEVFF. The base sequence is TGTGCCAGCAGCTTAGGCAGGGACACTGAAGTTTTCTTT. With the portions outside the CDR3 filled from the reference TRBV11-2 and TRBJ1-1 genes, the complete variable region becomes EAGVAQSPRYKIIEKRQSVAFWCNPISGHATLYWYQQILGQGPKLLIQFQNNGVVDDSQLPKDRFSAERLKGVDSTLKIQPAKLEDSAVYLCASSLGRDTEVFFGQGTRLTVV.